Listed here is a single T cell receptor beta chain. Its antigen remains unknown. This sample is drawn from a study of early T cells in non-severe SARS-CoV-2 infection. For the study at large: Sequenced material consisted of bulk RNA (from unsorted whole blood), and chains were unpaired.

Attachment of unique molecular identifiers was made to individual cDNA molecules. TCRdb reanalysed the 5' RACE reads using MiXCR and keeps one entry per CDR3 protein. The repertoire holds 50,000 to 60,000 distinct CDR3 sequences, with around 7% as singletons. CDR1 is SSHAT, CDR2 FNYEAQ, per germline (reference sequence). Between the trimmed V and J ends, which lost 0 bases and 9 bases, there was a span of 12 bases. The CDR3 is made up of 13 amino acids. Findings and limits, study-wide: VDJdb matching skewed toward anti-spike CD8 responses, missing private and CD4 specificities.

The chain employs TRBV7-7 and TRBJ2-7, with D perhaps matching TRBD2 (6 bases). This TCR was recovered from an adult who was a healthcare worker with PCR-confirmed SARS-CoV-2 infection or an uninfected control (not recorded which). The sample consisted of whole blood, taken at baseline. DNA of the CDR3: TGTGCCAGCAGCTTAGCCCCAGCGGGCCTGCAGTACTTC. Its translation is CASSLAPAGLQYF.